A selection of T cell receptor beta chains follows, all from one sample in a study of cytomegalovirus exposure and HLA in healthy donors. The repertoire was sequenced with immunoSEQ multiplex PCR; TCRdb's copy has only in-frame clones and lacks some. The sample records more than 45,000 clones, roughly 85% being singletons. The sequencing sample was made of PBMCs. Receptor source: a man aged 30 to 39 in good health and CMV-seronegative. Each CDR3 is given with its conserved first and last residue. The D gene is left open where the match is weak. Clone size, where shown, is once, few, many, or a class for clones that have expanded.

cdr3_length,j_call,clone_size,d_call,v_call,cdr3_nt,cdr3_aa
16,TRBJ1-1,.,.,TRBV7-2,TGTGCCAGCAGCCCTAGGGGGGGCACCTTGAACACTGAAGCTTTCTTT,CASSPRGGTLNTEAFF
16,TRBJ2-7,.,TRBD1,TRBV27,TGTGCCAGCAGTTTAAGTATCAGGACAGGGGGGTACGAGCAGTACTTC,CASSLSIRTGGYEQYF
17,TRBJ2-1,.,TRBD2,TRBV18,TGTGCCAGCTCACCCCGTGGAGCGGGAGTTTCCTACAATGAGCAGTTCTTC,CASSPRGAGVSYNEQFF
14,TRBJ1-3,.,.,TRBV7-9,TGTGCCAGCAGCTCCGGGACATATGGAAACACCATATATTTT,CASSSGTYGNTIYF
15,TRBJ2-7,.,TRBD2,TRBV18,TGTGCCAGCTCGCCGACTAGCGGAAGCTCCTACGAGCAGTACTTC,CASSPTSGSSYEQYF
16,TRBJ2-1,.,TRBD2,TRBV7-9,TGTGCCAGCAGCCCACCTAGCGGGAGGGTGTACAATGAGCAGTTCTTC,CASSPPSGRVYNEQFF
15,TRBJ2-7,once,TRBD1,TRBV28,TGTGCCAGCAGTCTCGGACAGGGGGGACTCTACGAGCAGTACTTC,CASSLGQGGLYEQYF
15,TRBJ2-1,.,.,TRBV5-1,TGCGCCAGCAGCTTGTTGGAGGGTACCTACAATGAGCAGTTCTTC,CASSLLEGTYNEQFF
15,TRBJ2-3,once,TRBD2,TRBV11-2,TGTGCCAGCACTAAAAGGGAGGGCGGTTTTAATACGCAGTATTTT,CASTKREGGFNTQYF
15,TRBJ2-2,.,.,TRBV9,TGTGCCAGCAGCGTATATTCTGTGAACACCGGGGAGCTGTTTTTT,CASSVYSVNTGELFF
12,TRBJ1-2,.,.,TRBV28,TGTGCCAGCAGCCTACCTAACTATGGCTACACCTTC,CASSLPNYGYTF
11,TRBJ2-1,.,.,TRBV2,TGTGCCAGCGGCGGTCTCAATGAGCAGTTCTTC,CASGGLNEQFF
16,TRBJ2-3,.,TRBD2,TRBV5-1,TGCGCCAGCAGCTTGGGTAGCGGGCCTAGCACAGATACGCAGTATTTT,CASSLGSGPSTDTQYF
14,TRBJ1-6,.,.,TRBV4-1,TGCGCCAGCAGCCAACCAGGGAACAATTCACCCCTCCACTTT,CASSQPGNNSPLHF
15,TRBJ1-2,.,.,TRBV9,TGTGCCAGCAGCGACCCAAGACAGGCTAACTATGGCTACACCTTC,CASSDPRQANYGYTF
17,TRBJ2-5,.,TRBD2,TRBV7-9,TGTGCCAGCAGCTTAGGGGATCACAGCGGGGTCCAAGAGACCCAGTACTTC,CASSLGDHSGVQETQYF
17,TRBJ1-6,once,.,TRBV5-6,TGTGCCAGCAGCCCGGGGGGGAGGAGCTCCTATAATTCACCCCTCCACTTT,CASSPGGRSSYNSPLHF
18,TRBJ2-3,.,TRBD2,TRBV25-1,TGTGCCAGCAGTGAACCCAACCCAGCGGGGACTAGCACAGATACGCAGTATTTT,CASSEPNPAGTSTDTQYF
17,TRBJ2-7,.,TRBD2,TRBV7-2,TGTGCCAGCAGCTTATATCTAGCGGGGATAAGCTCCTACGAGCAGTACTTC,CASSLYLAGISSYEQYF
15,TRBJ2-5,.,.,TRBV19,TGTGCCAGTAGTGATTGGGGGCTTGATCAAGAGACCCAGTACTTC,CASSDWGLDQETQYF
15,TRBJ2-1,.,.,TRBV28,TGTGCCAGCAGTCCGGAACGGGTAACCTACAATGAGCAGTTCTTC,CASSPERVTYNEQFF
13,TRBJ1-1,few,.,TRBV5-8,TGTGCCAGCAGCTTAAGGGGTCGGACTGAAGCTTTCTTT,CASSLRGRTEAFF
13,TRBJ1-2,.,.,TRBV5-5,TGTGCCAGCAGCCTATCCGGGACTGGGGGCTACACCTTC,CASSLSGTGGYTF
14,TRBJ1-1,few,TRBD1,TRBV4-2,TGTGCCAGCAGCCAAGGACAGGGGAACACTGAAGCTTTCTTT,CASSQGQGNTEAFF
16,TRBJ2-1,.,TRBD2,TRBV7-2,TGTGCCAGCAGCCCCCCCGGGGGGGTGTGGAACAATGAGCAGTTCTTC,CASSPPGGVWNNEQFF
15,TRBJ2-3,.,.,TRBV5-4,TGTGCCAGCAGCTTGGACAGGGACCACGGCCATACGCAGTATTTT,CASSLDRDHGHTQYF
14,TRBJ2-5,.,.,TRBV4-2,TGTGCCAGCAGCCCGTCTGGAGCCCAAGAGACCCAGTACTTC,CASSPSGAQETQYF
12,TRBJ2-7,.,.,TRBV7-6,TGTGCCAGCAGCCCCCATGGGAGCGAGCAGTACTTC,CASSPHGSEQYF
15,TRBJ2-3,once,.,TRBV28,TGTGCCAGCAGTGAAGTGGGACACACCACAGATACGCAGTATTTT,CASSEVGHTTDTQYF
13,TRBJ1-1,few,TRBD1,TRBV7-9,TGTGCCAGCAGCTTTACAGGGGATACTGAAGCTTTCTTT,CASSFTGDTEAFF
16,TRBJ1-2,.,.,TRBV4-1,TGCGCCAGCAGCCAAGATCGAGGGCGCTTACCCTATGGCTACACCTTC,CASSQDRGRLPYGYTF
17,TRBJ2-7,.,.,TRBV6-1,TGTGCCAGCCGTGGGGAGGGGGGGACAAACCCCTCCTACGAGCAGTACTTC,CASRGEGGTNPSYEQYF
14,TRBJ1-2,.,.,TRBV5-1,TGCGCCAGCAGCGCGGACAGCCTCTACTATGGCTACACCTTC,CASSADSLYYGYTF
15,TRBJ2-7,.,.,TRBV18,TGTGCCAGCTCACCACCCTCCAGGGCCGCCTACGAGCAGTACTTC,CASSPPSRAAYEQYF
16,TRBJ2-2,once,TRBD2,TRBV29-1,TGCAGCGCGCAGGGGCTAGCGGGGGGCGGCACCGGGGAGCTGTTTTTT,CSAQGLAGGGTGELFF
15,TRBJ1-3,.,.,TRBV6-1,TGTGCCAGCAGTGACAATCCGGTCTCTGGAAACACCATATATTTT,CASSDNPVSGNTIYF
13,TRBJ2-5,.,.,TRBV29-1,TGCAGCGTCCTGAGGACAGACCAAGAGACCCAGTACTTC,CSVLRTDQETQYF
16,TRBJ1-2,.,TRBD1,TRBV2,TGTGCCAGCGGCGGAACAGGGGGGGGGAGTGCCTATGGCTACACCTTC,CASGGTGGGSAYGYTF
14,TRBJ1-2,.,TRBD1,TRBV27,TGTGCCAGCAGTTCAATGGGACAGGGGGTCCGCTACACCTTC,CASSSMGQGVRYTF
14,TRBJ2-3,.,.,TRBV28,TGTGCCAGCACATCAGGGTGGAGCACAGATACGCAGTATTTT,CASTSGWSTDTQYF
14,TRBJ2-7,.,TRBD1,TRBV6-5,TGTGCCAGCAGGAAACAGGGGGGTGGTAACGAGCAGTACTTC,CASRKQGGGNEQYF
15,TRBJ2-7,.,TRBD2,TRBV7-9,TGTGCCAGCAGCTTAGTGACTAGCGGGACGTACGAGCAGTACTTC,CASSLVTSGTYEQYF
12,TRBJ1-1,.,.,TRBV6-6,TGTGCCAGCAGTACAGGGAAGGATGAAGCTTTCTTT,CASSTGKDEAFF
13,TRBJ2-7,.,.,TRBV7-7,TGTGCTAGCAGCTTAGACTCAGGGTACGAGCAGTACTTC,CASSLDSGYEQYF
15,TRBJ1-2,.,TRBD1,TRBV6-6,TGTGCCAGCAGTTACCAGGGACAGGGGAGCTATGGCTACACCTTC,CASSYQGQGSYGYTF
18,TRBJ2-1,.,.,TRBV5-1,TGCGCCAGCAGAGGTAAAGGAGGTGGGATCGGCCCCTACAATGAGCAGTTCTTC,CASRGKGGGIGPYNEQFF
15,TRBJ1-2,once,.,TRBV10-3,TGTGCCATCAGTGAGAGGGCAGGGGATGGGTATGGCTACACCTTC,CAISERAGDGYGYTF
17,TRBJ2-1,.,TRBD2,TRBV10-1,TGCGCCAGCAGGAGGGTAGCGGGGGGGTGCTCCTACAATGAGCAGTTCTTC,CASRRVAGGCSYNEQFF
16,TRBJ2-5,few,TRBD2,TRBV15,TGTGCCACCAGCAAAGGGACTAGCGGGCACCCCAAGACCCAGTACTTC,CATSKGTSGHPKTQYF
16,TRBJ2-2,.,.,TRBV7-8,TGTGCCAGCAGCTTAGTTGGGGGCCGGAGGACCGGGGAGCTGTTTTTT,CASSLVGGRRTGELFF
17,TRBJ1-1,.,.,TRBV5-1,TGCGCCAGCAGCTTGAGTCTTGGGGCCCTCGATGCCACTGAAGCTTTCTTT,CASSLSLGALDATEAFF
16,TRBJ1-4,.,TRBD1,TRBV7-8,TGTGCCAGCAGCCCGAGATGGGACAGAGCAAATGAAAAACTGTTTTTT,CASSPRWDRANEKLFF
12,TRBJ2-3,.,.,TRBV5-1,TGCGCCAGCAGCCTTGTAATGGATACGCAGTATTTT,CASSLVMDTQYF